These T cell receptor beta chains were read from a single sample in a study of cytomegalovirus exposure and HLA in healthy donors. Sequencing was performed with immunoSEQ multiplex PCR; in TCRdb, only in-frame clones are kept and a portion is missing. The sample includes approximately 130,000 clones, around 84% of them seen just once. The sample comprised PBMCs. Every receptor here comes from a woman aged 40 to 49 in good health and CMV-seronegative. Both conserved end residues are part of each CDR3. Each record gives: clone size, J gene, D gene, V gene, CDR3 DNA, CDR3 protein. A D gene is named only where the DNA matches it firmly. Size tells how often a clone was seen (once, few, many) or the class of an expanded clone, and some rows leave it out.

NA,TRBJ1-5,NA,TRBV4-1,TGCGCCAGCAGCCAAGTCGGACAGCGCAATCAGCCCCAGCATTTT,CASSQVGQRNQPQHF
NA,TRBJ1-4,TRBD1,TRBV18,TGTGCCAGCTCACCCCGGGACAGGGGTGAAAAACTGTTTTTT,CASSPRDRGEKLFF
NA,TRBJ2-1,TRBD1,TRBV7-8,TGTGCCAGCAGCCGGGCCCCGGGACAGGGAGGGGGGCAGTTCTTC,CASSRAPGQGGGQFF
NA,TRBJ2-3,TRBD2,TRBV6-5,TGTGCCAGCGGCCCACGGGGGGGGCGAAATACGCAGTATTTT,CASGPRGGRNTQYF
NA,TRBJ1-1,NA,TRBV27,TGTGCCAGCAGGAACAGGGCGCAGGCCACTGAAGCTTTCTTT,CASRNRAQATEAFF
NA,TRBJ2-5,NA,TRBV7-6,TGTGCCAGCAGCGCTCTAGGTCAAGAGACCCAGTACTTC,CASSALGQETQYF
few,TRBJ1-5,NA,TRBV15,TGTGCCACCACTTGGGGCCTTGGCAATCAGCCCCAGCATTTT,CATTWGLGNQPQHF
NA,TRBJ2-2,NA,TRBV28,TGTGCCAGCAGGTTGTCGACCGGGGAGCTGTTTTTT,CASRLSTGELFF
NA,TRBJ1-5,NA,TRBV28,TGTGCCAGCAGTTTATGGCAGAAAAATCAGCCCCAGCATTTT,CASSLWQKNQPQHF
NA,TRBJ1-1,NA,TRBV5-1,TGCGCCAGCAGCTTGGGGGTGTCGGGGTACATGAACACTGAAGCTTTCTTT,CASSLGVSGYMNTEAFF
NA,TRBJ2-1,NA,TRBV7-8,TGTGCCAGCAGCTTAACTAGGGGGGGACACAATGAGCAGTTCTTC,CASSLTRGGHNEQFF
NA,TRBJ2-1,NA,TRBV15,TGTGCCACCAGCAGAGATAGGCCGGGATCTAGCGCACCCGAGCAGTTCTTC,CATSRDRPGSSAPEQFF
NA,TRBJ2-7,NA,TRBV5-1,TGCGCCAGCAGCTTGGGAGGGTTCCCCTACGAGCAGTACTTC,CASSLGGFPYEQYF
NA,TRBJ2-1,TRBD2,TRBV4-3,TGCGCCAGCAGAGGGGTAGCGGGAGGGCCCAATGAGCAGTTCTTC,CASRGVAGGPNEQFF
NA,TRBJ1-2,NA,TRBV5-6,TGTGCCAGCGGCGCGGGGCTTGGCTACACCTTC,CASGAGLGYTF
NA,TRBJ2-3,NA,TRBV4-1,TGCGCCAGCAGCCAAGATACTGGACAGTATACAGATACGCAGTATTTT,CASSQDTGQYTDTQYF
few,TRBJ1-3,NA,TRBV6-5,TGTGCCAGCAGTTATGGGGCGGGGGTTGGAAACACCATATATTTT,CASSYGAGVGNTIYF
NA,TRBJ2-7,NA,TRBV7-2,TGTGCCAGCAGCCCTGCGGCAGGGGTGTACGAGCAGTACTTC,CASSPAAGVYEQYF
NA,TRBJ2-7,NA,TRBV2,TGTGCCAGCAGTCCCCAGGACGAGCAGTACTTC,CASSPQDEQYF
NA,TRBJ1-4,TRBD1,TRBV7-9,TGTTCCAGCAGCTCAGGGGGCTTAGTGTTTTTT,CSSSSGGLVFF
NA,TRBJ2-1,TRBD2,TRBV5-4,TGTGCCAGCAGCTTCCCCAGGGGCAGCCAGCGGGAGAATGAGCAGTTCTTC,CASSFPRGSQRENEQFF
once,TRBJ2-7,NA,TRBV27,TGTGCCAGCAGAACCCATGGGACATTAAGCTCCTACGAGCAGTACTTC,CASRTHGTLSSYEQYF
NA,TRBJ1-2,NA,TRBV19,TGTGCCAGTAGTACGATATCGGTAAACTATGGCTACACCTTC,CASSTISVNYGYTF
NA,TRBJ1-1,NA,TRBV18,TGTGCCAGCTCACCTGGGGCAAGGGGGAACACTGAAGCTTTCTTT,CASSPGARGNTEAFF
NA,TRBJ2-1,NA,TRBV27,TGTGCCAGCAGCTCCTCTGGGGGCTGGAGATACAATGAGCAGTTCTTC,CASSSSGGWRYNEQFF
few,TRBJ2-7,TRBD2,TRBV11-2,TGTGCCAGCAGCCGACCGGGACTAGCGACCTACGAGCAGTACTTC,CASSRPGLATYEQYF
NA,TRBJ1-5,NA,TRBV7-9,TGTGCCAGCAGCTTAGGATTGGGGGCGGGCAATCAGCCCCAGCATTTT,CASSLGLGAGNQPQHF
NA,TRBJ2-7,TRBD1,TRBV7-6,TGTGCCAGCAGCCCGTTGACAGGGGGCAACGAGCAGTACTTC,CASSPLTGGNEQYF
few,TRBJ1-2,TRBD1,TRBV5-4,TGTGCCAGCAGAACCCCAGGGGGGGGCTACACCTTC,CASRTPGGGYTF
NA,TRBJ2-3,NA,TRBV11-2,TGTGCCAGCAGCTTAGAGCCGGGGAATTTGAATTTT,CASSLEPGNLNF
NA,TRBJ2-7,NA,TRBV29-1,TGCAGCGCCCCTCACCCTGGGGCAGGGGCCCTTTACGAGCAGTACTTC,CSAPHPGAGALYEQYF
NA,TRBJ2-3,NA,TRBV2,TGTGCCAGCGCTAACGAAGCTAGCACAGATACGCAGTATTTT,CASANEASTDTQYF
NA,TRBJ2-7,TRBD1,TRBV29-1,TGCAGCGTTGAGGGACAGGGATCTGGAGAGCAGTACTTC,CSVEGQGSGEQYF
NA,TRBJ2-2,TRBD2,TRBV13,TGTGCCAGCAGCTTAGGAATGCTACTAGCGGAGAACACCGGGGAGCTGTTTTTT,CASSLGMLLAENTGELFF
NA,TRBJ2-6,NA,TRBV11-3,TGTGCCAGCAGTTTGGGTTCTGGGGCCAACGGCCTGACTTTC,CASSLGSGANGLTF
NA,TRBJ2-3,NA,TRBV9,TGTGCCAGCAGCGTCTCTGCGGGGAACACAGATACGCAGTATTTT,CASSVSAGNTDTQYF
NA,TRBJ2-7,TRBD2,TRBV6-5,TGTGCCAGCAGTCCTGGGTCGGCGGGAGCCTACGAGCAGTACTTC,CASSPGSAGAYEQYF
once,TRBJ1-5,NA,TRBV6-5,TGTGCCAGCTCCCCCCGCGGGGGGAATGGGCCCCAGCATTTT,CASSPRGGNGPQHF
NA,TRBJ1-4,NA,TRBV28,TGTGCCAGCAGTGGGGAGACGGGGGGAAAACTGTTTTTT,CASSGETGGKLFF
few,TRBJ1-1,NA,TRBV11-1,TGTGCCAGCAGCTCAAGGGGGGGGAACACTGAAGCTTTCTTT,CASSSRGGNTEAFF
NA,TRBJ1-1,TRBD1,TRBV14,TGTGCCAGCAGCCGGTCGACAGGGGGAGAAGCTTTCTTT,CASSRSTGGEAFF
NA,TRBJ2-6,NA,TRBV28,TGTGCCAGCAGTTTAGCCGTGGGGTTGACTATCTCTGGGGCCAACGTCCTGACTTTC,CASSLAVGLTISGANVLTF
NA,TRBJ2-1,NA,TRBV7-2,TGTGCCAGCAGCTTACGGGCTAGCAACTACAATGAGCAGTTCTTC,CASSLRASNYNEQFF
NA,TRBJ2-5,TRBD1,TRBV5-1,TGCGCCAGCAGCCGGCAGGGGGCACGGGAGACCCAGTACTTC,CASSRQGARETQYF
NA,TRBJ2-3,TRBD2,TRBV9,TGTGCCAGCAGCGGGAGGGTTAGCGGGGGCACAGATACGCAGTATTTT,CASSGRVSGGTDTQYF
NA,TRBJ2-1,NA,TRBV12-2,TGTGCAAGTCGCTTGGTGCCCAGGATCGATGAGCAGTTCTTC,CASRLVPRIDEQFF
NA,TRBJ2-4,NA,TRBV7-9,TGTGCCAGCAGCTTAAACGAGGGCAGTCAGTACTTC,CASSLNEGSQYF
NA,TRBJ2-7,TRBD1,TRBV28,TGTGCCAGCAGCCAGGACAGGGGCGAGCAGTACTTC,CASSQDRGEQYF
NA,TRBJ2-6,TRBD2,TRBV18,TGTGCCAGCTCACCACCGATCGTAGCGGGAGCTGGGGCCAACGTCCTGACTTTC,CASSPPIVAGAGANVLTF
NA,TRBJ2-6,NA,TRBV7-9,TGTGCCAGCAGCTTGTTCCTCTCTGGGGCCAACGTCCTGACTTTC,CASSLFLSGANVLTF
few,TRBJ2-2,NA,TRBV29-1,TGCAGCGTTGGTAGCCTAAGAGACACCGGGGAGCTGTTTTTT,CSVGSLRDTGELFF
NA,TRBJ1-2,NA,TRBV2,TGTGCCAGCCAAGCTCGAGCGTTTTTAGTAGCCATTTCCTATGGCTACACCTTC,CASQARAFLVAISYGYTF
NA,TRBJ2-3,NA,TRBV7-6,TGTGCCAGCACCCCTCGGGTTAGCGTCAGCACAGATACGCAGTATTTT,CASTPRVSVSTDTQYF
NA,TRBJ1-2,NA,TRBV13,TGTGCCAGCAGCTTAGCATCTGGGGCGCGAGACTATGGCTACACCTTC,CASSLASGARDYGYTF
NA,TRBJ1-5,NA,TRBV28,TGTGCCAGCAGTTTACTTACCTCGACAGTCCAGTCCCAGCATTTT,CASSLLTSTVQSQHF
NA,TRBJ2-7,NA,TRBV6-1,TGTGCCAGCACTCAGGGCTATCAAAACGAGCAGTACTTC,CASTQGYQNEQYF
NA,TRBJ1-1,NA,TRBV10-3,TGTGCCATCAGTGGGGCAGGGCTCCCCATGAACACTGAAGCTTTCTTT,CAISGAGLPMNTEAFF
NA,TRBJ2-1,TRBD2,TRBV7-9,TGTGCCAGCAGCTTAACCTTTGGACTAGCGGGAGTAGGGCAGTTCTTC,CASSLTFGLAGVGQFF
NA,TRBJ2-1,TRBD2,TRBV19,TGTGCCAGTAGTATAGTGCTAGCGGGGTCCTACAATGAGCAGTTCTTC,CASSIVLAGSYNEQFF
NA,TRBJ2-1,TRBD2,TRBV18,TGTGCCAGCTCACCTGGGCTAGCGGGAGCCTTCATCGATGAGCAGTTCTTC,CASSPGLAGAFIDEQFF